This T cell receptor (beta chain) was sequenced for a study of blood T cell repertoires in COVID-19. About the research overall: In each case, the material was cDNA or gDNA derived from T cells, B-cell-depleted T cells, or PBMCs.

Generated by immunoSEQ multiplex PCR, the TCRdb table keeps only in-frame clones and is missing some. This sample has 150,000 to 200,000 clones, with approximately 80% found just once. In Cohort 3, a recovered donor had either two negative PCRs, clearance, or symptom resolution. Regarding this clone: Other DNA sequences from this sample encode an identical CDR3 as well.

Germline CDR1 and CDR2: SGHTA and FQGTGA. The CDR3 consists of 14 residues. V gave up 0 bases and J gave up 7 bases; unmatched junction bases: 3. The V call is TRBV7-3, the J call TRBJ2-1; 7 nucleotides align to TRBD2. Sequencing was performed on PBMCs or T cells enriched from blood (not recorded which). The sequence was obtained from a man over 45 who had recovered from COVID-19. CDR3 bases: TGTGCCAGCAGCTTAACAGCCGGGAGGAATGAGCAGTTCTTC. This translates into CASSLTAGRNEQFF. Supplemented by reference TRBV7-3 and TRBJ2-1, the full variable domain reads GAGVSQTPSNKVTEKGKYVELRCDPISGHTALYWYRQSLGQGPEFLIYFQGTGAADDSGLPNDRFFAVRPEGSVSTLKIQRTERGDSAVYLCASSLTAGRNEQFFGPGTRLTVL.